Sequencing of this T cell receptor (beta chain) was carried out in a study of blood T cell repertoires in COVID-19. Germline trimming cut 5 bases from V and 8 bases from J; bases unmatched to any gene: 7. The CDR3 totals 13 residues. Germline V gives CDR1 MDHEN, CDR2 SYDVKM. Clones were read by immunoSEQ multiplex PCR, and TCRdb kept only the in-frame ones, dropping some. The table shows some 97,000 clones, with approximately 89% occurring only once. The J gene is TRBJ1-2, the V gene TRBV28, with 8 bases that match TRBD1. The TCR was taken from a man in his sixties with acute or convalescent COVID-19. The sequencing sample was made of peripheral blood. The CDR3 nucleotides read TGTGCCAGCAGTCTGGGGGACAGGAGCGGCTACACCTTC. Protein product: CASSLGDRSGYTF.